Presented here are 8 T cell receptor beta chains from one specimen sequenced in a study of long-term antiretroviral therapy in people with HIV (dated by TCRdb to 2022 to 2024). Sequencing of the TRB variable region was done with the immunoSEQ hsTCRB v3.0 assay at survey level resolution. The source is immuneACCESS, and TCRdb retained only in-frame sequences with V and J called. Part of the clones is not carried over; for the studies checked, unresolved V genes explain less than half of this, and the remainder is unexplained. Across this sample there are 28,000 or so clones, with roughly 85% seen only once. The top ten clones comprise 3% to 4.5% of the sample. Sequenced here: unsorted PBMCs, sampled 0.8 years before starting antiretroviral therapy. The receptors were gathered from a man aged 18 to 30 with HIV.

The chain uses TRBV5-1 and TRBJ2-3; D might be TRBD2 (5 bases). The length of the CDR3 is 16 residues. The germline V gene encodes CDR1 SGHRS and CDR2 YFSETQ. V lost 4 bases, J lost 0 bases, and 15 bases lay in between. The CDR3 coding sequence is TGCGCCAGCAGCCTACGGGGTCAAAAAAGCACAGATACGCAGTATTTT. Its translation is CASSLRGQKSTDTQYF.

Only a few counts were recorded for this clone. The chain recombines TRBV7-2 with TRBJ1-2, with no clear D. The ends were cut back, 5 bases at V and 2 bases at J, with 12 bases in the middle. CDR1 and CDR2 (germline): SGHTA, FQGNSA. The CDR3 extends over 14 amino acids. The CDR3 DNA follows: TGTGCCAGCAGCCGCCGGACTGTAAACTATGGCTACACCTTC. It specifies CASSRRTVNYGYTF.

The chain uses TRBV19 and TRBJ2-6; D is ambiguous. The ends were cut back, 5 bases at V and 4 bases at J, with 9 bases in the middle. Per germline, CDR1 LNHDA and CDR2 SQIVND (reference sequence). There are 14 residues in the CDR3. Here the CDR3 DNA reads TGTGCCAGTAGTTCCTACTGGGGGGCCAACGTCCTGACTTTC. Its protein product is CASSSYWGANVLTF.

J is TRBJ2-3 and V is TRBV5-4, with unresolved D. Germline CDR1 and CDR2: SGHNT and YYREEE (reference sequence). Trimming shortened V by 0 bases and J by 0 bases, and 5 bases separated the two germline ends. This CDR3 is built from 14 residues. The CDR3 coding sequence is TGTGCCAGCAGCTTGGAGGAGAGCACAGATACGCAGTATTTT. Translation: CASSLEESTDTQYF. The variable domain in full, with the rest retrieved from reference TRBV5-4 and TRBJ2-3, is ETGVTQSPTHLIKTRGQQVTLRCSSQSGHNTVSWYQQALGQGPQFIFQYYREEENGRGNFPPRFSGLQFPNYSSELNVNALELDDSALYLCASSLEESTDTQYFGPGTRLTVL.

The chain links TRBV2 to TRBJ1-1; D remains ambiguous. In germline, CDR1 is SNHLY, CDR2 FYNNEI. Trimming left V 6 bases short and J 7 bases short, with 12 bases between. The CDR3 extends over 12 amino acids. CDR3 loop: CASSESTVEAFF. CDR3 sequence (DNA): TGTGCCAGCAGCGAGTCGACGGTTGAAGCTTTCTTT.

The rearrangement uses TRBV7-3 and TRBJ2-3, with D unclear. The V end lost 2 bases, the J end lost 4 bases, and 7 bases lay between the germline ends. Germline V gives CDR1 SGHTA, CDR2 FQGTGA. This CDR3 spans 13 amino acids. The CDR3 DNA follows: TGTGCCAGCAGCTTATTCCTCCCAGATACGCAGTATTTT. Its translation: CASSLFLPDTQYF.

J is TRBJ2-7 and V is TRBV6-6; 7 positions match TRBD1. The V gene's germline CDR1 is MNHNY and CDR2 SVGAGI (reference sequence). The CDR3 loop spans 14 amino acids. The ends lost 5 bases at V and 2 bases at J; junction bases unmatched: 6. CDR3 nucleotides: TGTGCCAGCAGTCCCCGGGACAGTACCTACGAGCAGTACTTC. It is translated as CASSPRDSTYEQYF.

This clone was seen only once. The chain uses TRBV13 and TRBJ1-2, with D perhaps matching TRBD1 (6 bases). The germline V and J ends were trimmed by 5 bases and 2 bases, with 15 bases remaining between them. Per the germline V gene, CDR1 is PRHDT and CDR2 is FYEKMQ (reference sequence). The CDR3 is 15 amino acids. CDR3 sequence (DNA): TGTGCCAGCAGCCCTAACAGGGTAGTAAACTATGGCTACACCTTC. Translation: CASSPNRVVNYGYTF.